The clone carrying this TCR beta chain has at least ten counts. The antigen is unknown. Template switching supplied a universal primer site; unique molecular identifiers were carried on the cDNA. In TCRdb, the 5' RACE reads were re-called with MiXCR into one record per CDR3 protein. The repertoire includes approximately 470,000 distinct CDR3 sequences, 12% to 15% of them detected once, and approximately 0.52% sits in the top ten. Trimming took off 3 bases at V and 0 bases at J, with 7 bases between the two ends. The CDR3 totals 14 residues. This record comes from a study of identical twins. Study observations and caveats: For cord blood, abundant beta clonotypes had fewer insertions, unlike memory repertoires, which showed none. Weaker excess twin sharing was seen among beta out-of-frame sequences.

The data were also submitted as part of a second study, on yellow fever vaccine responses in identical twins.

The receptor comes from a young woman in good health. The rearrangement joins TRBV12-3 or TRBV12-4 to TRBJ2-3, with D perhaps matching TRBD1 (6 bases). The sequencing input was CD4+ T cells sorted from blood. The CDR3 here is CASSLDRSTDTQYF. For the CDR3, the DNA is TGTGCCAGCAGTTTGGACAGAAGCACAGATACGCAGTATTTT.